The rows below give T cell receptor beta chains drawn from one sample of a study of beta chain features in type 1 diabetes. This table comes from immunoSEQ multiplex PCR, and its TCRdb copy is limited to in-frame clones, with some not included. The table has over 500,000 clones, less than 20% seen once. Sequences were obtained from naive CD4+ T cells from blood. The receptors shown here come from a man aged 18 to 35 in good health. CDR3s include the opening cysteine and the closing phenylalanine or tryptophan. D genes are given only for firm matches. The size entry is marked missing in some rows and otherwise reads once, few, many or a size class.

clone size	D gene	V gene	J gene	CDR3 protein	CDR3 DNA
few	TRBD1	TRBV19	TRBJ2-2	CASMTGFSTGELFF	TGTGCCAGTATGACAGGGTTTAGCACCGGGGAGCTGTTTTTT
few	TRBD1	TRBV7-9	TRBJ1-5	CASSLGRGTGLNQPQHF	TGTGCCAGCAGCTTAGGAAGAGGGACAGGGCTTAATCAGCCCCAGCATTTT
.	TRBD2	TRBV7-2	TRBJ2-5	CASSPRTSGGQETQYF	TGTGCCAGCAGCCCTCGGACTAGCGGGGGGCAAGAGACCCAGTACTTC
few	TRBD1	TRBV27	TRBJ2-7	CASRGLRGRREQYF	TGTGCCAGCAGAGGGCTCAGGGGGCGCCGCGAGCAGTACTTC
few	.	TRBV27	TRBJ1-1	CASSFSGNTEAFF	TGTGCCAGCAGTTTTTCAGGGAACACTGAAGCTTTCTTT
.	.	TRBV9	TRBJ2-1	CASSLGQGGYNEQFF	TGTGCCAGCAGCTTAGGGCAGGGGGGCTACAATGAGCAGTTCTTC
few	.	TRBV5-1	TRBJ2-1	CASSLARGSYNEQFF	TGCGCCAGCAGCTTGGCCAGAGGATCCTACAATGAGCAGTTCTTC
few	TRBD1	TRBV27	TRBJ2-7	CASSFAPGTGSYEQYF	TGTGCCAGCAGTTTCGCCCCCGGGACAGGCTCCTACGAGCAGTACTTC
.	.	TRBV28	TRBJ1-2	CASRPSDGPTNYGYTF	TGTGCCAGCAGGCCCTCGGACGGGCCCACTAACTATGGCTACACCTTC
few	TRBD2	TRBV6-5	TRBJ2-7	CASSYPASGPRREQYF	TGTGCCAGCAGTTACCCGGCTAGCGGGCCGAGACGCGAGCAGTACTTC
.	.	TRBV29-1	TRBJ2-2	CSARLGRTEVGELFF	TGCAGCGCTCGATTGGGACGGACGGAGGTGGGGGAGCTGTTTTTT
few	.	TRBV27	TRBJ2-6	CASSLRGSLSGANVLTF	TGTGCCAGCAGTCTGAGGGGCAGTCTCTCTGGGGCCAACGTCCTGACTTTC
few	.	TRBV4-1	TRBJ2-5	CASSLRALGSETQYF	TGCGCCAGCAGCCTTAGGGCGTTGGGGTCAGAGACCCAGTACTTC
.	TRBD1	TRBV2	TRBJ1-4	CASRRQGQSEKLFF	TGTGCCAGCAGAAGACAGGGGCAGAGTGAAAAACTGTTTTTT
few	.	TRBV18	TRBJ1-2	CASSLRGFSSGYTF	TGTGCCAGCTCATTACGGGGCTTCAGCAGTGGCTACACCTTC